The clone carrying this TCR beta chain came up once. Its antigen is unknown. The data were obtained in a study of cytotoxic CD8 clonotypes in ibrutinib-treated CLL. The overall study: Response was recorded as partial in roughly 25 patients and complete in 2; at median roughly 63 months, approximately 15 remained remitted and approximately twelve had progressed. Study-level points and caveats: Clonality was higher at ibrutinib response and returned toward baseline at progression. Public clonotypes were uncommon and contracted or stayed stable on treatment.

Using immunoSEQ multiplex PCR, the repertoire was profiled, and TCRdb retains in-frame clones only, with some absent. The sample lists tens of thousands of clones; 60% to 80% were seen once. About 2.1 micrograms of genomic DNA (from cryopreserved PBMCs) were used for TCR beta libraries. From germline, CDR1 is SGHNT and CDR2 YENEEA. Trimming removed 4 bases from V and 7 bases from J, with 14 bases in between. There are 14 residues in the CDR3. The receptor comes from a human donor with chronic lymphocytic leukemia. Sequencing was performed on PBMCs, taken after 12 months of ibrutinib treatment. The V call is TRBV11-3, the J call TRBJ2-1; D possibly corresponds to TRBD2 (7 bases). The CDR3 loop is CASSSGGRRNEQFF. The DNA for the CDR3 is TGTGCCAGCAGCTCCGGGGGGCGCAGGAATGAGCAGTTCTTC.